The 30 T cell receptor beta chains below all came from one sample that was sequenced in a study of T cells after somatic rescue of genetic block. Profiling relied on immunoSEQ multiplex PCR, and the TCRdb table lists in-frame clones only, not all of them. The table lists about 88,000 clones, about nine tenths of them singletons. The sample was peripheral blood mononuclear cells (PBMCs). All receptors come from a woman between 18 and 29 years old.

V gene TRBV6-5 combines with J gene TRBJ1-1; D gene ambiguous. Germline CDR1 is MNHEY and CDR2 is SVGAGI. The CDR3 has 13 residues. Trimming stripped 7 bases from V and 0 bases from J, with 9 bases between. The CDR3 here is CASTLTVNTEAFF. CDR3 nucleotides: TGTGCCAGCACCCTGACCGTGAACACTGAAGCTTTCTTT.

The chain employs TRBV20-1 and TRBJ2-1; 8 positions agree with TRBD2. The junction had 6 bases not matched to a gene; V was cut back by 2 bases and J by 15 bases. The CDR3 is made up of 11 amino acids. From germline, CDR1 is DFQATT and CDR2 SNEGSKA (reference sequence). The CDR3: CSARKGTSMFF. CDR3 DNA sequence: TGCAGTGCTAGAAAAGGGACTAGTATGTTCTTC.

CDR3 bases: TGTGCCAGTAGCCGAATAGGAGCTAGCGGCTTGAGCTCCTACAATGAGCAGTTCTTC. Translated, it gives CASSRIGASGLSSYNEQFF. This sequence joins TRBV19 and TRBJ2-1; 7 bases fit TRBD2. The V gene end was trimmed by 6 bases and the J gene end by 0 bases; junction bases not matched to a gene: 17. Looked up from germline, CDR1 is LNHDA and CDR2 is SQIVND (reference sequence). This CDR3 has 19 residues.

The chain is built from TRBV11-2 and TRBJ2-7; D unclear. Trimming removed 3 bases at V and 0 bases at J, with 9 bases between. The length of the CDR3 is 14 residues. CDR1 is SGHAT, CDR2 FQNNGV, per germline. CDR3 in amino acids: CASSLPPDSYEQYF. The CDR3 DNA reads TGTGCCAGCAGCTTGCCCCCGGACTCCTACGAGCAGTACTTC.

The chain employs TRBV7-2 and TRBJ2-5; TRBD2 might be the D (5 bases). V was pared by 2 bases and J by 4 bases, with 11 bases between. CDR1 and CDR2 (germline): SGHTA, FQGNSA. This CDR3 has 14 residues. The CDR3 region is CASSLRRAGETQYF. The CDR3 nucleotides read TGTGCCAGCAGCTTACGCCGCGCGGGAGAGACCCAGTACTTC. The entire variable domain, with the rest obtained from reference TRBV7-2 and TRBJ2-5, is as follows: GAGVSQSPSNKVTEKGKDVELRCDPISGHTALYWYRQSLGQGLEFLIYFQGNSAPDKSGLPSDRFSAERTGGSVSTLTIQRTQQEDSAVYLCASSLRRAGETQYFGPGTRLLVL.

This chain connects TRBV4-2 to TRBJ2-7, with D possibly being TRBD1 (5 bases). This CDR3 is 15 amino acids long. Trimming stripped 0 bases from V and 3 bases from J, with 12 bases between. The germline CDR1 and CDR2 sequences are LGHNA and YNFKEQ. In DNA form, the CDR3 reads TGTGCCAGCAGCCAAGAGGTGCAGGGCGTCTACGAGCAGTACTTC. Translated, it gives CASSQEVQGVYEQYF.

This chain joins TRBV4-1 and TRBJ2-7, with TRBD2 matching 13 bases. V was pared by 4 bases and J by 0 bases, with 12 bases of the junction left unmatched. Germline loops: CDR1 MGHRA, CDR2 YSYEKL. The CDR3 runs 19 residues. The CDR3 nucleotides are TGCGCCAGCAGCCCCCGGGGACTAGCGGGACCCAATCCCTCCTACGAGCAGTACTTC. The encoded protein is CASSPRGLAGPNPSYEQYF.

J is TRBJ1-5 and V is TRBV12-2. TRBV12-2 is designated a pseudogene. The CDR3 is made up of 17 amino acids. The CDR3 DNA is TGTGCAAGTCGCTTAGCGCCCGCAGGGGAGGAGAGTCAGCCCCAGCATTTT. Translating gives CASRLAPAGEESQPQHF.

The CDR3 region has the DNA TGTGCCAGCAGCTTAGGCCGGGGTAGCGGGAGGGCCTACGAGCAGTACTTC. This gives the protein CASSLGRGSGRAYEQYF. This chain connects TRBV7-9 to TRBJ2-7; 11 positions agree with TRBD2. Per the germline V gene, CDR1 is SEHNR and CDR2 is FQNEAQ (reference sequence). The CDR3 is made up of 17 amino acids. V was clipped by 1 base and J by 2 bases; unmatched bases: 7.

The CDR3 loop is CASGRGLTYEQYF. The DNA for the CDR3 is TGTGCCAGCGGGCGGGGACTAACCTACGAGCAGTACTTC. The V gene is TRBV27, the J gene TRBJ2-7, with TRBD2 matching over 7 bases. Trimming at V came to 8 bases and at J to 2 bases, leaving 6 bases not matched to a gene. CDR1 and CDR2 from the germline V gene are MNHEY and SMNVEV (reference sequence). The CDR3 extends over 13 amino acids.

The chain carries TRBV5-6 and TRBJ2-7; unclear D gene. This CDR3 is 12 amino acids long. V was clipped by 2 bases and J by 3 bases, with 6 bases between them. Germline V gene lookup returns CDR1 SGHDT and CDR2 YYEEEE. The CDR3 spells CASSFLGYEQYF. The CDR3 region has the DNA TGTGCCAGCAGCTTTCTAGGCTACGAGCAGTACTTC.

This rearrangement joins TRBV28 to TRBJ2-7; D might be TRBD1 (6 bases). This CDR3 is 13 amino acids long. The germline V and J ends were trimmed by 2 bases and 6 bases, with 11 bases remaining between them. Germline CDR1 and CDR2: MDHEN and SYDVKM. The CDR3 nucleotides read TGTGCCAGCAGTTTACTCGGGACACCCGAGCAGTACTTC. The encoded protein is CASSLLGTPEQYF. The full variable domain, in which reference TRBV28 and TRBJ2-7 provide the parts outside the CDR3, is DVKVTQSSRYLVKRTGEKVFLECVQDMDHENMFWYRQDPGLGLRLIYFSYDVKMKEKGDIPEGYSVSREKKERFSLILESASTNQTSMYLCASSLLGTPEQYFGPGTRLTVT.

CDR3 region: CASSQGSTLNTYEQYF. CDR3 coding DNA: TGTGCCAGCAGCCAGGGTTCGACCTTGAACACCTACGAGCAGTACTTC. The rearrangement uses TRBV5-6 and TRBJ2-7; tentative D call: TRBD1 (5 bases). Germline CDR1 reads SGHDT; CDR2 reads YYEEEE. The CDR3 has 16 residues. V lost 4 bases and J lost 2, with 19 bases in between.

The chain is built from TRBV7-9 and TRBJ2-1, with D possibly being TRBD1 (5 bases). The CDR3 sequence is 15 residues long. Trimming shortened V by 4 bases and J by 4 bases, and 14 bases separated the two germline ends. Germline loops: CDR1 SEHNR, CDR2 FQNEAQ (reference sequence). CDR3 coding DNA: TGTGCCAGCAGCTCACACCGGACAAGATACAATGAGCAGTTCTTC. This sequence encodes CASSSHRTRYNEQFF.

This clone has a single count. The chain uses TRBV5-8 and TRBJ1-2; perhaps TRBD1 as D (6 bases). This CDR3 has 13 amino acids. CDR1 SGHTS and CDR2 YDEGEE come from the germline V gene. The V and J ends lost 2 bases and 7 bases respectively, with 12 bases between them. In nucleotides, the CDR3 is TGTGCCAGCAGCTTCGACAGGTGGCGTGGCTACACCTTC. This sequence encodes CASSFDRWRGYTF.

The V gene is TRBV6-5, the J gene TRBJ1-2; 7 nucleotides match TRBD1. This CDR3 spans 13 amino acids. Germline V lookup: CDR1 MNHEY, CDR2 SVGAGI. V shed 5 bases, J shed 4 bases, and the junction held 4 bases outside the gene matches. The CDR3 nucleotides are TGTGCCAGCAGTCAAGGGGGCATCTATGGCTACACCTTC. Translated: CASSQGGIYGYTF.

The chain employs TRBV28 and TRBJ1-1, with D unclear. Germline CDR1 reads MDHEN; CDR2 reads SYDVKM. The CDR3 is made up of 14 amino acids. V was clipped by 2 bases and J by 5 bases, with 12 bases between them. The CDR3 reads CASSLRSPRTEAFF. As DNA, the CDR3 is TGTGCCAGCAGTTTAAGGTCCCCGAGGACTGAAGCTTTCTTT.

In this sample, this clone turned up a few times. This chain links TRBV28 with TRBJ2-3; D uncertain. The CDR3 sequence is 17 residues long. The V gene's germline CDR1 is MDHEN and CDR2 SYDVKM. V was trimmed by 6 bases and J by 0 bases, leaving 19 bases between them. The CDR3 coding sequence is TGTGCCAGCAGCACCTCCTATTCCCTATCTAGCACAGATACGCAGTATTTT. Translation: CASSTSYSLSSTDTQYF.

V is TRBV5-1 and J is TRBJ2-2, with D possibly TRBD1 on 6 matching bases. CDR3 size: 16 residues. Trimming removed 7 bases from V and 2 bases from J, with 18 bases in between. Germline V CDR1 and CDR2: SGHRS, YFSETQ. CDR3 in amino acids: CASAITGTINTGELFF. The DNA of the CDR3 is TGCGCCAGCGCCATAACCGGGACAATAAACACCGGGGAGCTGTTTTTT.

In this sample, this clone turned up once. This sequence joins TRBV29-1 and TRBJ2-7; possibly TRBD1 for D (6 bases). V lost 2 bases and J 7 bases, leaving 9 bases between the germline ends. Germline CDR1 and CDR2: SQVTM and ANQGSEA. The CDR3 totals 11 residues. Here the CDR3 reads CSVEPQGEQYF. The CDR3 nucleotides read TGCAGCGTTGAACCCCAGGGGGAGCAGTACTTC.

The J gene is TRBJ2-2, the V gene TRBV12-1; the listed D gene, TRBD2, was not tested against the DNA. TRBV12-1 is given as a pseudogene. The CDR3 sequence is 18 residues long. CDR3 nucleotides: TGTGCCAGCAGCCTAAAGCGGGAGGGATGCGCGAACACCGGGGAGCTGTTTTTT. Translation gives CASSLKREGCANTGELFF.

The chain links TRBV28 to TRBJ2-2; 9 nucleotides line up with TRBD2. Germline V lookup: CDR1 MDHEN, CDR2 SYDVKM. CDR3 size: 15 residues. Losses at the gene ends were 2 bases for V and 4 bases for J; bases not matched to a gene: 2. The CDR3 spells CASSLIAGVTGELFF. The CDR3 nucleotides are TGTGCCAGCAGTTTAATAGCGGGAGTCACCGGGGAGCTGTTTTTT.

The chain carries TRBV30 and TRBJ2-7, with 8 bases aligning to TRBD1. CDR1 is GTSNPN, CDR2 SVGIG, per germline (reference sequence). The V segment lost 3 bases and the J segment 3 bases; nucleotides outside the gene matches: 7. This CDR3 has 14 amino acids. The CDR3 spells CAWSRTGMIYEQYF. The CDR3, as DNA: TGTGCCTGGAGCCGGACAGGGATGATCTACGAGCAGTACTTC.

The chain combines TRBV14 with TRBJ2-1; tentatively, D is TRBD2 (5 bases). V lost 0 bases and J lost 0, with 12 bases in between. This CDR3 is 17 amino acids long. Germline assignment: CDR1 SGHDN and CDR2 FVKESK. The CDR3 region has the DNA TGTGCCAGCAGCCAAGATCTTGGGAGTTCCTCCTACAATGAGCAGTTCTTC. This sequence encodes CASSQDLGSSSYNEQFF. The variable domain in full, completed from reference TRBV14 and TRBJ2-1, reads EAGVTQFPSHSVIEKGQTVTLRCDPISGHDNLYWYRRVMGKEIKFLLHFVKESKQDESGMPNNRFLAERTGGTYSTLKVQPAELEDSGVYFCASSQDLGSSSYNEQFFGPGTRLTVL.

The chain is built from TRBV7-2 and TRBJ2-5, with D possibly TRBD2 on 6 matching bases. The germline V gene encodes CDR1 SGHTA and CDR2 FQGNSA. Trimming removed 1 base from V and 2 bases from J, with 11 bases in between. This CDR3 spans 15 amino acids. CDR3 region: CASSLVLLAQETQYF. The CDR3 DNA follows: TGTGCCAGCAGCTTAGTACTACTAGCACAAGAGACCCAGTACTTC.

The rearrangement joins TRBV30 to TRBJ2-5; TRBD1 aligns across 8 bases. Germline CDR1 and CDR2: GTSNPN and SVGIG (reference sequence). The V segment lost 0 bases and the J segment 0 bases; nucleotides outside the gene matches: 18. This CDR3 region has 20 residues. The CDR3 DNA sequence: TGTGCCTGGAGTGTAAAGAAGTCGGACAGGGTGTATACCAACCAAGAGACCCAGTACTTC. Amino acids: CAWSVKKSDRVYTNQETQYF.

This clone was observed a single time. This chain connects TRBV30 to TRBJ2-1; 13 nucleotides agree with TRBD2. The CDR3 is 17 residues long. Germline CDR1 and CDR2: GTSNPN and SVGIG (reference sequence). V trimming: 8 bases; J trimming: 0 bases; junction bases outside the gene matches: 10. The chain's CDR3 is CARSGTSGASSYNEQFF. CDR3 coding DNA: TGTGCCCGGTCCGGGACTAGCGGGGCGAGCTCCTACAATGAGCAGTTCTTC.

The genes are TRBV5-4 and TRBJ1-2; 8 nucleotides align to TRBD1. Germline V gene lookup returns CDR1 SGHNT and CDR2 YYREEE (reference sequence). The CDR3 spans 15 residues. J was trimmed by 4 bases and V by 0 bases; bases with no gene match: 5. CDR3 region: CASSLAVQGGYGYTF. Here the CDR3 DNA reads TGTGCCAGCAGCTTGGCCGTACAGGGGGGCTATGGCTACACCTTC.

This rearrangement joins TRBV5-1 to TRBJ2-1; 7 positions agree with TRBD2. Per germline, CDR1 SGHRS and CDR2 YFSETQ. CDR3 length equals 14 residues. Trimming removed 5 bases from V and 6 bases from J; junction bases left unmatched: 8. This chain's CDR3 is CASRWSGNLNEQFF. The CDR3 nucleotides read TGCGCCAGCAGGTGGAGCGGGAACCTCAATGAGCAGTTCTTC.

The genes are TRBV11-3 and TRBJ1-1, with D hard to call. Germline CDR1 SGHNT, CDR2 YENEEA. V lost 8 bases, J lost 0 bases, and 10 bases lay in between. CDR3 length equals 13 residues. The CDR3 protein is CASSTTLNTEAFF. CDR3 sequence (DNA): TGTGCCAGCTCAACGACACTGAACACTGAAGCTTTCTTT.